The 26 T cell receptor beta chains given below trace back to one sample, sequenced in a study of a mutant IDH1 vaccine in newly diagnosed glioma. Clones were read by immunoSEQ multiplex PCR, and TCRdb kept only the in-frame ones, dropping some. The sample has 65,000 to 70,000 clones; approximately 86% are singletons. Specified time point: baseline, week 1 (first vaccination visit). Treatment defined: pre-vaccination baseline after standard-of-care therapy. The source was PBMCs, collected from a glioma patient treated with radiotherapy, temozolomide or both. The receptors derive from a man in his thirties or forties with glioma.

The rearrangement uses TRBV5-4 and TRBJ2-3, with unresolved D. Germline V gene sequence: CDR1 SGHNT, CDR2 YYREEE (reference sequence). The CDR3 sequence is 12 residues long. V gave up 4 bases and J gave up 0 bases, with 3 bases separating them. CDR3 amino acids: CASSLSTDTQYF. DNA of the CDR3: TGTGCCAGCAGCCTGAGCACAGATACGCAGTATTTT.

The chain couples TRBV4-1 to TRBJ1-2; D is uncertain. The V end was cut by 2 bases, the J end by 1 base, with 5 bases between. The CDR3 totals 13 residues. CDR1 is MGHRA, CDR2 YSYEKL, per germline. CDR3 region: CASSQQINYGYTF. The DNA of the CDR3 is TGCGCCAGCAGCCAACAGATTAACTATGGCTACACCTTC.

This chain joins TRBV5-1 and TRBJ1-4; TRBD1 matches 10 bases. The CDR3 is 16 amino acids. Germline V gives CDR1 SGHRS, CDR2 YFSETQ. J lost 8 bases, V lost 0 bases, and 7 bases had no gene match. The CDR3 DNA sequence: TGCGCCAGCAGCTTGGTAGGAGGGACAGGGGCAGAAAAACTGTTTTTT. Its protein product is CASSLVGGTGAEKLFF.

The V gene is TRBV27, the J gene TRBJ2-7; TRBD2 matches at 11 bases. The CDR3 sequence is 15 residues long. Trimming at V came to 4 bases and at J to 1 base, leaving 3 bases not matched to a gene. Germline V gene data show CDR1 as MNHEY and CDR2 as SMNVEV (reference sequence). This chain's CDR3 is CASSSLAGGSYEQYF. As DNA, the CDR3 is TGTGCCAGCAGTTCTCTAGCGGGGGGTTCCTACGAGCAGTACTTC.

This chain links TRBV18 with TRBJ2-1, with 11 nucleotides matching TRBD2. Germline V gene lookup returns CDR1 KGHSH and CDR2 LQKENI. V lost 5 bases and J lost 8; bases outside the gene matches: 8. CDR3 length equals 15 residues. CDR3 sequence (DNA): TGTGCCAGCTCAGCGATAGCGGGGGGGAATGATGAGCAGTTCTTC. The encoded protein is CASSAIAGGNDEQFF.

This chain links TRBV7-9 with TRBJ1-6; a possible D gene is TRBD1 (5 bases). This CDR3 has 12 amino acids. The V and J ends lost 5 bases and 9 bases respectively, with 8 bases between them. The V gene's germline CDR1 is SEHNR and CDR2 FQNEAQ (reference sequence). In DNA, the CDR3 is TGTGCCAGCAGCGCAGGGATTTCACCCCTCCACTTT. It codes for CASSAGISPLHF. Filled out from reference TRBV7-9 and TRBJ1-6, the complete variable domain reads DTGVSQNPRHKITKRGQNVTFRCDPISEHNRLYWYRQTLGQGPEFLTYFQNEAQLEKSRLLSDRFSAERPKGSFSTLEIQRTEQGDSAMYLCASSAGISPLHFGNGTRLTVT.

This rearrangement joins TRBV30 to TRBJ2-2; TRBD2 matches 7 bases. CDR3 length: 15 residues. CDR1 is GTSNPN, CDR2 SVGIG, per germline (reference sequence). With 4 bases clipped from V and 4 bases from J, the junction kept 9 bases outside the gene matches. The CDR3 reads CAWTCLGGFTGELFF. CDR3 sequence (DNA): TGTGCCTGGACGTGCTTGGGGGGGTTCACCGGGGAGCTGTTTTTT.

The J gene is TRBJ2-5, the V gene TRBV10-2; D is uncertain. Germline V CDR1 and CDR2: WSHSY, SAAADI. This CDR3 has 13 residues. Trimming removed 5 bases at V and 1 base at J, with 8 bases between. CDR3 amino acids: CASSSRIQETQYF. CDR3 coding DNA: TGCGCCAGCAGTTCCCGGATCCAAGAGACCCAGTACTTC.

This clone was seen a single time. The gene calls are TRBV6-6 and TRBJ1-2; D ambiguous. The germline V gene encodes CDR1 MNHNY and CDR2 SVGAGI (reference sequence). Between the trimmed V and J ends, which lost 6 bases and 4 bases, there was a span of 6 bases. There are 11 residues in the CDR3. CDR3 amino acids: CASSPAYGYTF. CDR3 sequence (DNA): TGTGCCAGCAGCCCCGCCTATGGCTACACCTTC.

This chain uses TRBV28 with TRBJ2-7; D unresolved. V was trimmed by 3 bases and J by 1 base, leaving 1 base between them. The CDR3 is made up of 11 amino acids. Germline CDR1 and CDR2: MDHEN and SYDVKM. CDR3 bases: TGTGCCAGCAGTTTTTCCTACGAGCAGTACTTC. Protein product: CASSFSYEQYF.

The V gene is TRBV19, the J gene TRBJ1-6, with D perhaps TRBD1 (5 bases). This CDR3 has 15 amino acids. Germline V gives CDR1 LNHDA, CDR2 SQIVND (reference sequence). The V and J ends lost 4 bases and 3 bases respectively, with 10 bases between them. The CDR3 nucleotides read TGTGCCAGTAGTAGCGACAGTCTCTATAATTCACCCCTCCACTTT. Translating it yields CASSSDSLYNSPLHF.

For this clone: The same CDR3 arises from other DNA sequences in this sample as well. This chain links TRBV9 with TRBJ1-3; D may be TRBD1 (6 bases). The CDR3 runs 15 residues. Germline V gene lookup returns CDR1 SGDLS and CDR2 YYNGEE. V lost 3 bases and J 7 bases, leaving 17 bases between the germline ends. CDR3 region: CASSDRDINGNTIYF. For the CDR3, the DNA is TGTGCCAGCAGCGACCGGGACATAAATGGGAACACCATATATTTT.

This chain links TRBV27 with TRBJ1-1; TRBD1 matches at 7 bases. This CDR3 comprises 15 residues. V shed 4 bases, J shed 5 bases, and the junction held 10 bases outside the gene matches. Germline V gene lookup returns CDR1 MNHEY and CDR2 SMNVEV (reference sequence). In DNA form, the CDR3 reads TGTGCCAGCAGTTACCTCTCGACAGGGCAGACTGAAGCTTTCTTT. Translation gives CASSYLSTGQTEAFF.

This chain connects TRBV11-2 to TRBJ1-3; D ambiguous. V shed 5 bases and J shed 0 bases, with 5 bases lying between them. This CDR3 region has 13 residues. The germline gives CDR1 SGHAT, CDR2 FQNNGV. DNA for the CDR3: TGTGCCAGCAGCCCTGACTCTGGAAACACCATATATTTT. Translated, it gives CASSPDSGNTIYF.

This rearrangement joins TRBV20-1 to TRBJ2-1; possible D gene TRBD1, 6 bases. The germline V gene has CDR1 DFQATT and CDR2 SNEGSKA (reference sequence). Trimming shortened V by 0 bases and J by 12 bases, and 9 bases separated the two germline ends. This CDR3 comprises 11 residues. CDR3 sequence: CSARELQGQFF. CDR3 nucleotides: TGCAGTGCTAGAGAGTTACAGGGGCAGTTCTTC.

This clone was counted a single time. This rearrangement joins TRBV11-2 to TRBJ2-1, with 8 bases identical to TRBD1. CDR3 size: 14 residues. V gave up 5 bases and J gave up 8 bases; unmatched junction bases: 8. The germline gives CDR1 SGHAT, CDR2 FQNNGV. CDR3 region: CASSQEQGADEQFF. The DNA of the CDR3 is TGTGCCAGCAGCCAGGAGCAGGGGGCAGATGAGCAGTTCTTC.

The rearrangement uses TRBV7-9 and TRBJ2-1; 7 bases line up with TRBD2. The V gene end was trimmed by 4 bases and the J gene end by 0 bases; junction bases not matched to a gene: 6. The CDR3 sequence is 16 residues long. Per the germline V gene, CDR1 is SEHNR and CDR2 is FQNEAQ (reference sequence). CDR3 sequence (DNA): TGTGCCAGCAGCTCCGGGACTATTAGCTCCTACAATGAGCAGTTCTTC. This encodes CASSSGTISSYNEQFF.

V gene TRBV4-1 combines with J gene TRBJ2-1; D is undetermined. V was trimmed by 4 bases and J by 2 bases, leaving 12 bases between them. CDR3 length: 15 amino acids. CDR1 MGHRA and CDR2 YSYEKL come from the germline V gene. CDR3 sequence reads: CASSPLGLTYNEQFF. CDR3 DNA sequence: TGCGCCAGCAGCCCTCTAGGCCTTACCTACAATGAGCAGTTCTTC.

J is TRBJ1-3 and V is TRBV19; possible D gene TRBD1, 5 bases. V lost 8 bases to trimming and J lost 0 bases, with 11 bases between them. The V gene's germline CDR1 is LNHDA and CDR2 SQIVND (reference sequence). CDR3 size: 14 residues. The CDR3 DNA sequence: TGTGCCAGTTACTCAGGGAGCTCTGGAAACACCATATATTTT. Residues: CASYSGSSGNTIYF.

The rearrangement uses TRBV7-9 and TRBJ2-1; 8 positions agree with TRBD1. Germline V gene data show CDR1 as SEHNR and CDR2 as FQNEAQ (reference sequence). The CDR3 contains 16 residues. Trimming at V came to 5 bases and at J to 6 bases, leaving 12 bases not matched to a gene. CDR3 region: CASSGPWTGSSNEQFF. Written as DNA, the CDR3 is TGTGCCAGCAGCGGACCATGGACAGGGAGTAGCAATGAGCAGTTCTTC.

This clone appeared a few times. This sequence joins TRBV11-2 and TRBJ1-3; the D is unclear. This CDR3 comprises 17 residues. Per germline, CDR1 SGHAT and CDR2 FQNNGV. Trimming took 1 base from V and 0 from J, leaving 13 bases between them. The CDR3 sequence: CASSLAGQVSSGNTIYF. The CDR3 coding sequence is TGTGCCAGCAGCTTAGCTGGTCAGGTCAGCTCTGGAAACACCATATATTTT.

The rearrangement links TRBV5-1 to TRBJ1-4, with D hard to call. This CDR3 region has 14 residues. The ends were cut back, 2 bases at V and 0 bases at J, with 5 bases in the middle. The germline V gene encodes CDR1 SGHRS and CDR2 YFSETQ. CDR3 sequence: CASSFNPTNEKLFF. In nucleotides, the CDR3 is TGCGCCAGCAGCTTCAATCCAACTAATGAAAAACTGTTTTTT. Drawing the rest from reference TRBV5-1 and TRBJ1-4, the complete variable domain is KAGVTQTPRYLIKTRGQQVTLSCSPISGHRSVSWYQQTPGQGLQFLFEYFSETQRNKGNFPGRFSGRQFSNSRSEMNVSTLELGDSALYLCASSFNPTNEKLFFGSGTQLSVL.

The gene calls are TRBV18 and TRBJ2-2; D remains unclear. Germline loops: CDR1 KGHSH, CDR2 LQKENI. The CDR3 extends over 13 amino acids. V shed 3 bases and J shed 7 bases, with 9 bases lying between them. The CDR3 nucleotides are TGTGCCAGCTCACCTCCGGCGGTCGGGGAGCTGTTTTTT. Its translation is CASSPPAVGELFF.

V usage is TRBV2 and J usage is TRBJ2-3; maybe TRBD2 (5 bases). The CDR3 extends over 15 amino acids. Per the germline V gene, CDR1 is SNHLY and CDR2 is FYNNEI. Trimming removed 7 bases at V and 0 bases at J, with 14 bases between. The CDR3 DNA is TGTGCCAGCAATCGGGGAAACCCTAGCACAGATACGCAGTATTTT. As protein: CASNRGNPSTDTQYF.

Notes on this clone: Other DNA sequences in this sample translate to the same CDR3. The chain combines TRBV7-9 with TRBJ1-4; 7 bases line up with TRBD1. Per the germline V gene, CDR1 is SEHNR and CDR2 is FQNEAQ (reference sequence). V lost 3 bases to trimming and J lost 5 bases; unmatched junction nucleotides: 3. This CDR3 comprises 14 residues. The CDR3, as DNA: TGTGCCAGCAGCTTCGGGACAGTAAATGAAAAACTGTTTTTT. It yields the protein CASSFGTVNEKLFF.

This clone occurred a few times. The chain has TRBV6-5 and TRBJ1-5, with 8 nucleotides matching TRBD1. CDR1 is MNHEY, CDR2 SVGAGI, per germline. J gave up 6 bases and V 6 bases, and 7 bases lay outside the gene matches. CDR3 size: 14 residues. CDR3 sequence reads: CASRTGQGGQPQHF. Written as DNA, the CDR3 is TGTGCCAGCAGGACTGGACAGGGAGGTCAGCCCCAGCATTTT.